This TCR beta chain was sequenced for a study of T cells in Graves' hyperthyroidism and ophthalmopathy. On the study more broadly: Blood from the periphery was taken at initial diagnosis, before any treatment.

PBMCs came from around 9.7 ml fresh peripheral blood. Regarding the study as a whole: Clonotypes that were expanded in thyroid above 0.001 mostly appeared in blood too.

RNA transcripts were the template for amplifying TCR beta CDR3 regions. HTBI primers were used for first-round RT-PCR of the TCR CDR3. MiXCR, run by TCRdb on the multiplex PCR reads, gives a single entry per CDR3 protein. The sample holds around 250,000 distinct CDR3 sequences, less than 15% seen once. The table lists this clonotype with many counts. No antigen is known for it. Germline V gives CDR1 LNHNV, CDR2 YYDKDF (reference sequence). The CDR3 is 15 residues long. V was pared by 1 base and J by 4 bases, with 11 bases between. Sequencing was done on a sample of blood. The source of this sequence is a woman aged 40-49 years with Graves' hyperthyroidism that later progressed to Graves' ophthalmopathy. V gene TRBV15 combines with J gene TRBJ1-5; perhaps TRBD1 as D (6 bases). CDR3 nucleotide sequence: TGTGCCACCAGCAGAGGCCGACAGGAAAATCAGCCCCAGCATTTT. It translates to CATSRGRQENQPQHF.